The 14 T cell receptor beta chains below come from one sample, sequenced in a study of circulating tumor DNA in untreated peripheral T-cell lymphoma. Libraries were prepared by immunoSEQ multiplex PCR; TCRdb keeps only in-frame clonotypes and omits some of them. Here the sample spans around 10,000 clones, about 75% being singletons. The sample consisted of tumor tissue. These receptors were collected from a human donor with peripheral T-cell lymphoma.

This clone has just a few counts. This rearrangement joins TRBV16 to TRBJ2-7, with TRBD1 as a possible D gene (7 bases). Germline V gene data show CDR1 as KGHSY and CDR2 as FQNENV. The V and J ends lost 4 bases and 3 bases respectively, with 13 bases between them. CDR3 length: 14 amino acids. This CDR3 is CASSPGAGGYEQYF. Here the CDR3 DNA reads TGTGCCAGCAGCCCGGGGGCAGGGGGCTACGAGCAGTACTTC.

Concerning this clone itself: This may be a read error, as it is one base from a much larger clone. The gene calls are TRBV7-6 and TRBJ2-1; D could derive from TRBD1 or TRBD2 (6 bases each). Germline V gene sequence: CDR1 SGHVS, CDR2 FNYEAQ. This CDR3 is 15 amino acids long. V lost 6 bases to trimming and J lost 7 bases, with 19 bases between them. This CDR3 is CASRGDTTGENEQFF. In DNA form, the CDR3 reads TGTGCCAGCAGGGGGGACACTACGGGGGAGAATGAGCAGTTCTTC.

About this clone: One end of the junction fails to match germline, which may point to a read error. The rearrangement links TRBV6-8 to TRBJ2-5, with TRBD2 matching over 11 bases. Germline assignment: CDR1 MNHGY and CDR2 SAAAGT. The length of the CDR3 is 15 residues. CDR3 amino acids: CAISAVAGGLATQYF. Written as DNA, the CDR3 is TGTGCCATCAGTGCTGTAGCGGGGGGGCTAGCGACCCAGTACTTC.

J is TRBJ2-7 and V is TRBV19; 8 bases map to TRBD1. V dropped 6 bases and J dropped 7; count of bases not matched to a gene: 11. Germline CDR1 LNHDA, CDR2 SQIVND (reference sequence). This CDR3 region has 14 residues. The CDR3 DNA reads TGTGCCAGTAGGATGGGACAGGTTGTTGGGGAGCAGTACTTC. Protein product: CASRMGQVVGEQYF. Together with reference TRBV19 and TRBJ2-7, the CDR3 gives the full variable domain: DGGITQSPKYLFRKEGQNVTLSCEQNLNHDAMYWYRQDPGQGLRLIYYSQIVNDFQKGDIAEGYSVSREKKESFPLTVTSAQKNPTAFYLCASRMGQVVGEQYFGPGTRLTVT.

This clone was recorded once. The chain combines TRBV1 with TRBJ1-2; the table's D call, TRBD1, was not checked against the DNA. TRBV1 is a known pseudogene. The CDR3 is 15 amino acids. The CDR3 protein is CASSQDARENYGYTF. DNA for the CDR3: TGCGCCAGCAGCCAAGATGCCAGGGAAAACTATGGCTACACCTTC.

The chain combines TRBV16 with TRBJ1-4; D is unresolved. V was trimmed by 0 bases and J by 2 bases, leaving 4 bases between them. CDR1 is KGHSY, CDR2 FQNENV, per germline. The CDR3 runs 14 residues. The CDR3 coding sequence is TGTGCCAGCAGCCAATCCGGTACTAATGAAAAACTGTTTTTT. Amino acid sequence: CASSQSGTNEKLFF.

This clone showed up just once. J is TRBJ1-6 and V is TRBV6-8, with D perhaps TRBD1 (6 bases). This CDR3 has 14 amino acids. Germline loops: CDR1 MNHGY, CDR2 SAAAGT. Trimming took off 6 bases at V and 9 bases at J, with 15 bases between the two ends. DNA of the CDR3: TGTGCCAGCAGGATAGGACAGCAAGTTTCACCCCTCCACTTT. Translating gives CASRIGQQVSPLHF.

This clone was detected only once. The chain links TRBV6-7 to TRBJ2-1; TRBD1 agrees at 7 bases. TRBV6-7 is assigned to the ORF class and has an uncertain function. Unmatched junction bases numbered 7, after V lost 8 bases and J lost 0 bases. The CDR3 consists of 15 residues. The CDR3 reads CASRPGQFSYNEQFF. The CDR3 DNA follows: TGTGCCAGCCGGCCGGGACAGTTCTCCTACAATGAGCAGTTCTTC.

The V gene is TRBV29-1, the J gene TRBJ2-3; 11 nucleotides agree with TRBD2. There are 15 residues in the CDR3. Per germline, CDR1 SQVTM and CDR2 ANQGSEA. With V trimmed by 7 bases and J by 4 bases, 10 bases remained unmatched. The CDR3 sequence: CSANPSGGRADTQYF. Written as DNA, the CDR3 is TGCAGCGCGAACCCTAGCGGGGGGAGGGCAGATACGCAGTATTTT.

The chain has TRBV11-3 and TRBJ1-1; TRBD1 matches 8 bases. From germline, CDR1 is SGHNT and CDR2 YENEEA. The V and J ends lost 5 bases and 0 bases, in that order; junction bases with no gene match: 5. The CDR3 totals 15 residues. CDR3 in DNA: TGTGCCAGCAGCAGGACAGGGAGAATGAACACTGAAGCTTTCTTT. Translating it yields CASSRTGRMNTEAFF.

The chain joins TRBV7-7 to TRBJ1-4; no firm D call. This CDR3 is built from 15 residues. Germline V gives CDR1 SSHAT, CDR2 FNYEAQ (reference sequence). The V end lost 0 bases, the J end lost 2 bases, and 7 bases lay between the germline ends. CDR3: CASSLALYTNEKLFF. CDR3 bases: TGTGCCAGCAGCTTAGCGCTTTATACTAATGAAAAACTGTTTTTT.

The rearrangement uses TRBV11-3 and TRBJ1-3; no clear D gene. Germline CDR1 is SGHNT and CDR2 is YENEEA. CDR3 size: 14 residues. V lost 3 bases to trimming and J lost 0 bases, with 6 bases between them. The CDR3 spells CASSLGSSGNTIYF. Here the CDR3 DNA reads TGTGCCAGCAGCTTGGGTAGCTCTGGAAACACCATATATTTT.

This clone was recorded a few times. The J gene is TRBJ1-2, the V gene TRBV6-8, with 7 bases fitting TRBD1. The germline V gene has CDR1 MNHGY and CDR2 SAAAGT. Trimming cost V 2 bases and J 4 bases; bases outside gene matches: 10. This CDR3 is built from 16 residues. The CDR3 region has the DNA TGTGCCAGCAGTTACCAATCGCGGACAGGCCCCTATGGCTACACCTTC. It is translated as CASSYQSRTGPYGYTF.

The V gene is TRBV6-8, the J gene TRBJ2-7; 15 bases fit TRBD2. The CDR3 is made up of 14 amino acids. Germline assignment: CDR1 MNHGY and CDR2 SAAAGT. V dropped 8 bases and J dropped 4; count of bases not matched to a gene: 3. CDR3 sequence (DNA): TGTGCCAGCCGGACTAGCGGGGGGGAATACGAGCAGTACTTC. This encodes CASRTSGGEYEQYF.